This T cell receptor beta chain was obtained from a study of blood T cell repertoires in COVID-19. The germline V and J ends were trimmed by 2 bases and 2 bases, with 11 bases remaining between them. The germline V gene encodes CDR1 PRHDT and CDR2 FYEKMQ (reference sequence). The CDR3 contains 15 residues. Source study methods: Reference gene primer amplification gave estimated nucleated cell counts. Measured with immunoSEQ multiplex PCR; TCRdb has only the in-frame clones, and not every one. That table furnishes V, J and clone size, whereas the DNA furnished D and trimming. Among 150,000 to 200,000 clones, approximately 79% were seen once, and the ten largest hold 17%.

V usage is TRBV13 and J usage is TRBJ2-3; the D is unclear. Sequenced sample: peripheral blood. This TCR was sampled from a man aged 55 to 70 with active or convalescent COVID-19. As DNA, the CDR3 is TGTGCCAGCAGCTTATCGATGGCATTCACAGATACGCAGTATTTT. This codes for CASSLSMAFTDTQYF.